This TCR beta chain is drawn from a study of Graves' ophthalmopathy and Graves' hyperthyroidism. RNA served as the template for amplifying TCR beta CDR3 regions. First-round RT-PCR with HTBI primers preceded a second-round multiplex PCR. TCRdb re-analysed the multiplex PCR reads in MiXCR, keeping a single row per CDR3 protein. The sample contains nearly 400,000 distinct CDR3 sequences, 15% to 20% of which appear only once. Uncontrolled infections, pregnancy, lactation or other autoimmune diseases led to patient exclusion. The V end lost 7 bases, the J end lost 1 base, and 17 bases lay between the germline ends. This CDR3 has 15 amino acids. Per germline, CDR1 SEHNR and CDR2 FQNEAQ (reference sequence).

The chain combines TRBV7-9 with TRBJ2-7; tentatively, D is TRBD2 (6 bases). This TCR came from a woman aged 18-29 years with Graves' ophthalmopathy. Sequencing was performed on peripheral blood. CDR3 sequence: CASTTGGVGSYEQYF. CDR3 nucleotide sequence: TGTGCCAGCACCACCGGAGGGGTTGGATCCTACGAGCAGTACTTC.